The 3 T cell receptor beta chains given below trace back to one sample, sequenced in a study of blood T cells in healthy people across ages. For the second PCR, which ran for about 7 to 12 cycles, a sample-barcoded 5' primer and a J-beta primer mix were used. TCRdb reprocessed the 5' RACE reads with MiXCR, giving one entry per CDR3 protein. The data show around 990,000 distinct CDR3 sequences, around 27% seen once. The same data also contributed to another study, on T cells of mothers and their children.

Sequencing was done on a sample of blood. The origin of the receptors is a girl aged 2 to 9 in good health.

The V gene is TRBV29-1, the J gene TRBJ2-1; D gene unclear. The germline CDR1 and CDR2 sequences are SQVTM and ANQGSEA. Trimming removed 1 base from V and 5 bases from J, with 24 bases in between. CDR3 length equals 18 residues. DNA of the CDR3: TGCAGCGTTGAAGCTGAGACGGCCGGGTCCCTCTTGGACAATGAGCAGTTCTTC. This codes for CSVEAETAGSLLDNEQFF.

This rearrangement joins TRBV14 to TRBJ1-2; D perhaps matches TRBD1 (5 bases). Germline lookup yields CDR1 SGHDN and CDR2 FVKESK. The CDR3 consists of 14 residues. Trimming removed 0 bases at V and 12 bases at J, with 17 bases between. The CDR3 region is CASSQDLRDPLNTF. DNA for the CDR3: TGTGCCAGCAGCCAAGATCTCCGGGACCCTTTGAACACCTTC.

V gene TRBV4-3 combines with J gene TRBJ2-3; 9 bases are a match to TRBD1. Germline-derived CDR1 and CDR2 are LGHNA and YSLEER. The CDR3 covers 19 residues. V was pared by 0 bases and J by 3 bases, with 13 bases of the junction left unmatched. DNA for the CDR3: TGCGCCAGCAGCCAAGATCTGGGTCTTGGGACAGGGTTAACAGATACGCAGTATTTT. Translation gives CASSQDLGLGTGLTDTQYF.